This paragraph reports one T cell receptor (beta chain). Its antigen is unidentified. The same CDR3 arises from other DNA sequences in this sample as well. The data belong to a study of beta chain features in type 1 diabetes. Sampling consisted of one heparinised blood draw per donor, averaging about 116 mL. Findings and caveats of the study: Moderately but significantly shorter TCRB CDR3s were found in Type 1 diabetes patients in all four CD4+ subsets.

Expressed TCRB transcripts were sequenced because the entire RNA isolate underwent reverse transcription. Sequencing of naive, central memory and regulatory T cell samples gave an average of around 3.5 million reads. Profiling relied on immunoSEQ multiplex PCR, and the TCRdb table lists in-frame clones only, not all of them. The table records hundreds of thousands of clones, about a tenth of them present only once. The TCR comes from a man in his thirties or forties with type 1 diabetes. Sequenced input: central memory CD4+ T cells from blood.

The CDR3 region has the DNA TGTGCCAGCAGTTACTCGGAGACCCAGTACTTC. Translating gives CASSYSETQYF. The gene calls are TRBV6-5 and TRBJ2-5; D unclear. V was pared by 0 bases and J by 5 bases, with 1 base between. Germline CDR1 is MNHEY and CDR2 is SVGAGI. CDR3 size: 11 residues.